These 21 T cell receptor beta chains were sequenced from one sample in a study of molecular identifiers for immune sequencing clone quantification. TCRdb passed the PCR reads through MiXCR, listing each CDR3 protein once. The table shows about 36,000 distinct CDR3 sequences, with under 20% occurring only once. The sample consisted of naive CD8+ T cells from blood, with Jurkat cell RNA spiked in. The subset: FACS-sorted CD8+CD4-CCR7+CD45RA+ naive T cells. These receptors were taken from a human donor in good health. Some libraries in this study had Jurkat cell RNA spiked in.

This clonotype was seen repeatedly, ten times or more. This chain uses TRBV7-9 with TRBJ2-1; 10 positions agree with TRBD2. The CDR3 contains 16 residues. Germline V gene sequence: CDR1 SEHNR, CDR2 FQNEAQ (reference sequence). J was trimmed by 7 bases and V by 2 bases; bases with no gene match: 8. The DNA for the CDR3 is TGTGCCAGCAGCTTACCCGAGCGGGAGGGGGGGAATGAGCAGTTCTTC. Its protein is CASSLPEREGGNEQFF.

This clonotype was recorded a few times. The genes are TRBV20-1 and TRBJ2-2; no firm D call. V gave up 2 bases and J gave up 6 bases, with 10 bases separating them. From germline, CDR1 is DFQATT and CDR2 SNEGSKA (reference sequence). The CDR3 contains 13 residues. CDR3 amino acids: CSARRSLAGELFF. The CDR3 DNA reads TGCAGTGCTAGACGCTCCTTGGCCGGGGAGCTGTTTTTT.

This clonotype was seen ten or more times. This chain links TRBV29-1 with TRBJ1-1; no definite D call. The CDR3 contains 11 residues. The V gene lost 3 bases and the J gene lost 7 bases, with 9 bases spanning the gap. The germline V gene encodes CDR1 SQVTM and CDR2 ANQGSEA. CDR3 residues: CSVELQLEAFF. The CDR3 region has the DNA TGCAGCGTTGAGCTACAGCTTGAAGCTTTCTTT. Using reference TRBV29-1 and TRBJ1-1 for the parts outside the CDR3, the full variable domain is SAVISQKPSRDICQRGTSLTIQCQVDSQVTMMFWYRQQPGQSLTLIATANQGSEATYESGFVIDKFPISRPNLTFSTLTVSNMSPEDSSIYLCSVELQLEAFFGQGTRLTVV.

This clonotype showed up just a few times. The junction does not match germline at one end; this may be a read error. The CDR3: CASSYSSVQNSNRPQHF. CDR3 coding DNA: TGTGCCAGCAGTTACTCGAGTGTACAAAATAGCAATCGGCCCCAGCATTTT. The V gene is TRBV6-6, the J gene TRBJ1-5; D gene unclear. Germline lookup yields CDR1 MNHNY and CDR2 SVGAGI (reference sequence). The CDR3 extends over 17 amino acids.

This clonotype was recorded a few times. The chain has TRBV11-2 and TRBJ2-1; D may be TRBD1 or TRBD2 (5 bases each). The CDR3 has 15 amino acids. Trimming stripped 0 bases from V and 6 bases from J, with 12 bases between. The germline V gene encodes CDR1 SGHAT and CDR2 FQNNGV. Here the CDR3 DNA reads TGTGCCAGCAGCTTAGATCCGGGGCCAAGCAATGAGCAGTTCTTC. Its translation is CASSLDPGPSNEQFF.

DNA for the CDR3: TGTGCCAGCAGCTTAGATCGGACTATCGGCTACGAGCAGTACTTC. The encoded protein is CASSLDRTIGYEQYF. The V call is TRBV7-2, the J call TRBJ2-7; TRBD2 is a possible D gene (6 bases). The CDR3 has 15 residues. V lost 1 base, J lost 3 bases, and 13 bases lay in between. The germline V gene encodes CDR1 SGHTA and CDR2 FQGNSA. Looking up the rest from reference TRBV7-2 and TRBJ2-7 gives the full variable domain: GAGVSQSPSNKVTEKGKDVELRCDPISGHTALYWYRQSLGQGLEFLIYFQGNSAPDKSGLPSDRFSAERTGGSVSTLTIQRTQQEDSAVYLCASSLDRTIGYEQYFGPGTRLTVT.

This clonotype was seen at least ten times. V usage is TRBV10-1 and J usage is TRBJ2-3, with a weak D call TRBD2 (6 bases). This CDR3 comprises 16 residues. Trimming took 2 bases from V and 0 from J, leaving 12 bases between them. Germline V gene lookup returns CDR1 WNHNN and CDR2 SYGVQD (reference sequence). CDR3 DNA sequence: TGCGCCAGCAGTGAGGAAAGCGGGCCTAGCACAGATACGCAGTATTTT. As protein: CASSEESGPSTDTQYF.

This clonotype was observed many times. The chain joins TRBV7-9 to TRBJ2-7; D may be TRBD1 (7 bases). The CDR3 totals 14 residues. V was shortened by 5 bases and J by 4 bases, with 15 bases between the two germline ends. In germline, CDR1 is SEHNR, CDR2 FQNEAQ (reference sequence). DNA of the CDR3: TGTGCCAGCAGCCCTATCAGGGGGAGGTACGAGCAGTACTTC. Its translation is CASSPIRGRYEQYF.

With regard to this clonotype: A read error is likely, as this CDR3 ends without the conserved phenylalanine or tryptophan. The rearrangement links TRBV5-1 to TRBJ2-5; 8 bases are a match to TRBD1. V lost 5 bases and J lost 1; bases outside the gene matches: 7. The germline V gene has CDR1 SGHRS and CDR2 YFSETQ. The CDR3 runs 15 residues. CDR3 bases: TGCGCCAGCAGTGACAGGGGCCCTTTCCAAGAGACCCAGTACCTC. Translated: CASSDRGPFQETQYL.

In the case of this clonotype: Being one base from a much bigger clone, this may be a read error. The chain links TRBV4-1 to TRBJ1-4; no firm D call. CDR1 and CDR2 (germline): MGHRA, YSYEKL. V lost 5 bases and J lost 8, with 9 bases in between. The CDR3 is made up of 12 amino acids. The chain's CDR3 is CASSGFEEKLFF. CDR3 in DNA: TGCGCCAGCAGCGGCTTTGAGGAAAAACTGTTTTTT.

This clonotype has only a few counts. The chain joins TRBV4-3 to TRBJ2-5; 7 positions agree with TRBD2. CDR3 length equals 15 residues. The V segment lost 0 bases and the J segment 10 bases; nucleotides outside the gene matches: 11. Germline lookup yields CDR1 LGHNA and CDR2 YSLEER. The CDR3 spells CASSQDGTGWGGQYF. The DNA for the CDR3 is TGCGCCAGCAGCCAAGACGGAACAGGCTGGGGGGGCCAGTACTTC.

This clonotype was seen ten or more times. The V gene is TRBV28, the J gene TRBJ2-5; D perhaps matches TRBD2 (5 bases). Germline V gene sequence: CDR1 MDHEN, CDR2 SYDVKM. Trimming cost V 3 bases and J 5 bases, with 16 bases left between them. The length of the CDR3 is 15 residues. CDR3 bases: TGTGCCAGCAGTTTCGAAGAGGGTGTTAGGGAGACCCAGTACTTC. Its translation is CASSFEEGVRETQYF.

There are many counts of this clonotype. The chain uses TRBV5-6 and TRBJ2-4; D unresolved. V gave up 0 bases and J gave up 15 bases, with 19 bases separating them. The CDR3 loop spans 14 amino acids. Germline assignment: CDR1 SGHDT and CDR2 YYEEEE. The CDR3 reads CASSLEDTGNRMYF. Here the CDR3 DNA reads TGTGCCAGCAGCTTGGAAGACACTGGGAATCGGATGTACTTC.

Comments on this clonotype: Given a much more abundant clone one base away, this may be a read error. The rearrangement uses TRBV6-5 and TRBJ2-5; D is perhaps TRBD1 (6 bases). From germline, CDR1 is MNHEY and CDR2 SVGAGI. CDR3 length: 15 residues. The chain's CDR3 is CAGSSLGDTPVTQYF. The CDR3 DNA follows: TGTGCCGGCAGCTCACTAGGGGACACCCCGGTGACCCAGTACTTC.

This clonotype rates as medium-sized. The chain is built from TRBV6-5 and TRBJ2-7; 7 bases are a match to TRBD1. Germline CDR1 and CDR2: MNHEY and SVGAGI. The CDR3 sequence is 19 residues long. J gave up 3 bases and V 6 bases, and 23 bases lay outside the gene matches. The CDR3 bases are TGTGCCAGCAGGAAAACCTTAGACAGGGCCCTCCTATCGAACTACGAGCAGTACTTC. This encodes CASRKTLDRALLSNYEQYF.

This clonotype was seen at least ten times. The chain couples TRBV6-1 to TRBJ2-1; D is undetermined. The CDR3 is 12 residues long. The V gene lost 6 bases and the J gene lost 5 bases, with 8 bases spanning the gap. Germline loops: CDR1 MNHNS, CDR2 SASEGT. This CDR3 is CASSAGDNEQFF. The CDR3 DNA is TGTGCCAGCAGCGCAGGAGACAATGAGCAGTTCTTC.

J is TRBJ2-7 and V is TRBV28, with a tentative D call TRBD2 (5 bases). CDR1 MDHEN and CDR2 SYDVKM come from the germline V gene. The length of the CDR3 is 14 residues. With 7 bases removed from V and 3 bases from J, the gap between germline ends came to 16 bases. CDR3 coding DNA: TGTGCCAGCAAAGATGATGGGAGCTACTACGAGCAGTACTTC. Amino acids: CASKDDGSYYEQYF.

The sample holds many counts of this clonotype. The rearrangement links TRBV20-1 to TRBJ2-2; 9 bases fit TRBD2. This CDR3 has 16 amino acids. Germline-derived CDR1 and CDR2 are DFQATT and SNEGSKA (reference sequence). J gave up 0 bases and V 6 bases, and 8 bases lay outside the gene matches. As DNA, the CDR3 is TGCAGTGCCAATGGGGCGGGAGGGCCGAACACCGGGGAGCTGTTTTTT. This sequence encodes CSANGAGGPNTGELFF.

This clonotype was observed a few times. This sequence may be a read error, since a much larger clone differs from it by one base. The rearrangement uses TRBV28 and TRBJ2-2, with TRBD2 identical over 8 bases. Germline CDR1 reads MDHEN; CDR2 reads SYDVKM. Trimming cost V 3 bases and J 3 bases; bases outside gene matches: 3. The CDR3 loop spans 15 amino acids. In DNA form, the CDR3 reads TGTGCCAGCAGTTTTTTGCGGGAGGACACCGGGGAGCTGTTTTTT. This gives the protein CASSFLREDTGELFF.

Many counts were recorded for this clonotype. The CDR3 DNA reads as TGCAGTGCTAGCCGACAGGAAACGAACTACGAGCAGTACTTC. Protein: CSASRQETNYEQYF. The chain recombines TRBV20-1 with TRBJ2-7; TRBD1 might be the D (6 bases). The CDR3 runs to 14 residues. Germline values: CDR1 DFQATT, CDR2 SNEGSKA (reference sequence). V lost 3 bases to trimming and J lost 3 bases, with 15 bases between them.

This clonotype was seen at least ten times. The CDR3 sequence: CSVIDTSASPPSYNEQFF. CDR3 coding DNA: TGCAGCGTTATTGATACTAGCGCGAGTCCGCCCTCCTACAATGAGCAGTTCTTC. V gene TRBV29-1 combines with J gene TRBJ2-1, with 7 bases identical to TRBD2. V was clipped by 5 bases and J by 0 bases; unmatched bases: 16. The CDR3 runs to 18 residues. Germline CDR1 is SQVTM and CDR2 is ANQGSEA.